This is a list of T cell receptor beta chains from one sample in a study of beta chain features in type 1 diabetes. Using immunoSEQ multiplex PCR, the repertoire was profiled, and TCRdb retains in-frame clones only, with some absent. The repertoire holds about 180,000 clones, with around 7.8% as singletons. The sample taken for sequencing was central memory CD4+ T cells from blood. Source of these receptors: a woman aged 35 to 49 with type 1 diabetes. Each CDR3 is given with its conserved first and last residue. The D gene is left open where the match is weak. Size is stated for part of the rows, as once, few or many counts, or as a class when the clone is expanded.

clone size	V gene	J gene	D gene	CDR3 protein
few	TRBV5-1	TRBJ1-5	NA	CASSLAGQSYQPQHF
NA	TRBV7-3	TRBJ1-1	TRBD1	CASSPGQVFTEAFF
NA	TRBV4-3	TRBJ2-1	NA	CASSLPYDEQFF
few	TRBV29-1	TRBJ2-1	NA	CSVEAPGDEQFF
few	TRBV7-2	TRBJ2-7	NA	CASSLAAQGRYEQYF
few	TRBV14	TRBJ2-5	TRBD1	CASSGQGKETQYF
NA	TRBV19	TRBJ1-5	NA	CASSDRGDNQPQHF
few	TRBV5-1	TRBJ2-3	TRBD1	CASSSRTGDTDTQYF
NA	TRBV7-8	TRBJ2-3	NA	CASSLYTDTQYF
few	TRBV28	TRBJ1-5	NA	CASHTGTQPQHF
NA	TRBV6-1	TRBJ2-7	TRBD2	CASSEAFGGAGGLYEQYF
few	TRBV30	TRBJ2-2	TRBD2	CAWWAGVAGELFF
few	TRBV29-1	TRBJ2-7	TRBD2	CSVAGLAGILLNYEQYF
NA	TRBV9	TRBJ1-1	TRBD1	CASSPRGQGQTGLYEAFF
NA	TRBV2	TRBJ2-3	NA	CASSVEIGDTQYF
few	TRBV7-3	TRBJ1-6	NA	CASSLIAQGNSPLHF
NA	TRBV5-4	TRBJ2-7	NA	CASSSPGLEQYF
few	TRBV4-2	TRBJ1-2	NA	CASSQDDGENYGYTF
NA	TRBV5-6	TRBJ2-1	NA	CASSFRGHYNEQFF
NA	TRBV14	TRBJ1-1	NA	CASSQAILGRPYTEAFF
NA	TRBV5-1	TRBJ1-2	NA	CASSSGGDYGYTF
few	TRBV28	TRBJ2-3	TRBD1	CAGRDRSTDTQYF
few	TRBV29-1	TRBJ1-2	NA	CSVEGASLGYTF
NA	TRBV29-1	TRBJ2-1	TRBD2	CSGQREYHNEQFF
NA	TRBV29-1	TRBJ1-1	TRBD1	CSARTGRETEAFF
many	TRBV15	TRBJ1-3	TRBD1	CATSVDRGNTIYF
few	TRBV9	TRBJ2-5	NA	CASSSGGGQVQETQYF
few	TRBV13	TRBJ2-2	NA	CASSLGDNGELFF
few	TRBV4-2	TRBJ2-6	NA	CASSQDYRTADSGANVLTF
NA	TRBV27	TRBJ2-7	NA	CASSSSGPYEQYF
NA	TRBV5-4	TRBJ2-7	NA	CASSTGLRSYEQYF
few	TRBV9	TRBJ2-1	TRBD1	CASSPRDRGIRNEQFF
few	TRBV30	TRBJ2-5	TRBD2	CAWLAGGETQYF
NA	TRBV5-1	NA	NA	CASSLGWNYEQYF
few	TRBV25-1	TRBJ1-2	NA	CASTPTGARSYTF
few	TRBV5-6	TRBJ2-5	TRBD1	CASSKDRAETQYF
few	TRBV9	TRBJ2-5	NA	CASSVAGAGEETQYF
few	TRBV6-6	TRBJ2-1	TRBD1	CASSTPGQGDIEQFF
NA	TRBV6-6	TRBJ1-1	TRBD1	CASSHDRAGVNTEAFF
few	TRBV27	TRBJ2-7	TRBD1	CASSAGGTGGYEQYF